The 26 T cell receptor beta chains reported below all come from one sample, sequenced in a study of identical twins. TCRdb re-derived calls from the 5' RACE reads in MiXCR, one entry per CDR3 protein. The table lists 550,000 to 800,000 distinct CDR3 sequences, just over 7% of them singletons. The sample was also linked to a second study, of yellow fever vaccine responses in identical twins.

The sample was PBMCs. The receptors were sampled from a woman between 18 and 29 years old in good health.

This clonotype has more than one count but fewer than ten. The chain combines TRBV28 with TRBJ1-1; no clear D. CDR1 is MDHEN and CDR2 is SYDVKM in the germline V gene. This CDR3 has 15 amino acids. The germline V and J ends were trimmed by 2 bases and 2 bases, with 12 bases remaining between them. The DNA of the CDR3 is TGTGCCAGCAGTTTACCCTGGGTCCTAAACACTGAAGCTTTCTTT. Protein: CASSLPWVLNTEAFF.

CDR3 DNA sequence: TGTGCCAGCAGCCCCCGGGCGGGCGGGTACCAAGAGACCCAGTACTTC. Its translation: CASSPRAGGYQETQYF. V gene TRBV7-6 combines with J gene TRBJ2-5; maybe TRBD2 (5 bases). V was pared by 5 bases and J by 0 bases, with 16 bases between. CDR1 and CDR2 from the germline V gene are SGHVS and FNYEAQ. The CDR3 has 16 amino acids.

This clonotype was recorded at least ten times. This chain links TRBV20-1 with TRBJ2-1; D perhaps matches TRBD1 (6 bases). The germline V and J ends were trimmed by 1 base and 6 bases, with 7 bases remaining between them. CDR1 DFQATT and CDR2 SNEGSKA come from the germline V gene (reference sequence). The CDR3 sequence is 12 residues long. The CDR3 DNA reads TGCAGTGCTAGAGGGGACACCAATGAGCAGTTCTTC. Its translation: CSARGDTNEQFF.

There are many counts of this clonotype. The V and J genes are TRBV12-3 or TRBV12-4 and TRBJ2-2; a possible D gene is TRBD1 (5 bases). The CDR3 length is 14 residues. The ends were cut back, 3 bases at V and 1 base at J, with 6 bases in the middle. CDR3 protein: CASSFQGNTGELFF. The DNA for the CDR3 is TGTGCCAGCAGTTTTCAGGGGAACACCGGGGAGCTGTTTTTT.

This clonotype has just a few counts. At one end the junction does not follow the germline gene, possibly because of a read error. The rearrangement uses TRBV18 and TRBJ2-5, with a possible D match to TRBD1 (5 bases). This CDR3 comprises 15 residues. Germline loops: CDR1 KGHSH, CDR2 LQKENI. CDR3: CASSPKGILQGTQYF. Here the CDR3 DNA reads TGTGCCAGCTCACCAAAGGGGATCCTCCAAGGGACCCAGTACTTC.

The chain recombines TRBV14 with TRBJ2-5; D perhaps matches TRBD1 (6 bases). The CDR3 contains 16 residues. The V gene lost 6 bases and the J gene lost 4 bases, with 21 bases spanning the gap. Germline V gene lookup returns CDR1 SGHDN and CDR2 FVKESK. The CDR3 reads CASSRLGGGFGETQYF. CDR3 DNA sequence: TGTGCCAGCAGTCGGTTAGGTGGGGGCTTTGGAGAGACCCAGTACTTC.

This clonotype was counted ten times or more. The J gene is TRBJ1-1, the V gene TRBV12-3 or TRBV12-4; unclear D gene. This CDR3 is built from 13 residues. V was trimmed by 1 base and J by 5 bases, leaving 8 bases between them. CDR3 coding DNA: TGTGCCAGCAGTTTAGGTCGAGGTACTGAAGCTTTCTTT. Translation: CASSLGRGTEAFF.

The chain has TRBV18 and TRBJ2-3, with 7 positions matching TRBD2. Germline V lookup: CDR1 KGHSH, CDR2 LQKENI. This CDR3 spans 16 amino acids. Trimming removed 1 base from V and 2 bases from J; junction bases left unmatched: 6. CDR3 nucleotide sequence: TGTGCCAGCTCACCACTCTCCGGGGGGTCCACAGATACGCAGTATTTT. It encodes CASSPLSGGSTDTQYF.

J is TRBJ2-1 and V is TRBV2, with no clear D. V was trimmed by 8 bases and J by 7 bases, leaving 15 bases between them. Per the germline V gene, CDR1 is SNHLY and CDR2 is FYNNEI. The CDR3 totals 13 residues. CDR3 nucleotide sequence: TGTGCCAGCCAAAGAGAACAGTTGAATGAGCAGTTCTTC. It is translated as CASQREQLNEQFF.

The chain couples TRBV7-9 to TRBJ2-6; D is undetermined. V was trimmed by 4 bases and J by 0 bases, leaving 7 bases between them. CDR1 is SEHNR and CDR2 is FQNEAQ in the germline V gene (reference sequence). The CDR3 totals 15 residues. CDR3 in amino acids: CASSSHLSGANVLTF. The CDR3 region has the DNA TGTGCCAGCAGCTCCCATCTCTCTGGGGCCAACGTCCTGACTTTC.

This clonotype was counted only a few times. The chain has TRBV20-1 and TRBJ2-1; 10 bases agree with TRBD2. Germline CDR1 is DFQATT and CDR2 is SNEGSKA (reference sequence). V lost 4 bases, J lost 7 bases, and 13 bases stayed unmatched. The CDR3 covers 16 residues. This chain's CDR3 is CSATGLADGLSNEQFF. In nucleotides, the CDR3 is TGCAGTGCTACCGGACTAGCGGACGGATTATCAAATGAGCAGTTCTTC.

This clonotype was seen at least ten times. The CDR3 DNA reads as TGTGCCAGCAGTTTAGGGGATTCCTACGAGCAGTACGTC. It specifies CASSLGDSYEQYV. This chain uses TRBV12-3 or TRBV12-4 with TRBJ2-7; D is unclear. V was pared by 1 base and J by 1 base, with 5 bases between. This CDR3 comprises 13 residues.

Only a few counts were recorded for this clonotype. The chain combines TRBV12-3 or TRBV12-4 with TRBJ1-1; D unresolved. Trimming took 9 bases from V and 6 from J, leaving 17 bases between them. CDR3 length equals 13 residues. The CDR3 here is CASNLVAESEAFF. The CDR3 DNA sequence: TGTGCCAGTAACCTCGTAGCGGAGTCTGAAGCTTTCTTT.

This clonotype appeared many times. This chain connects TRBV7-9 to TRBJ2-1; D gene ambiguous. The germline CDR1 and CDR2 sequences are SEHNR and FQNEAQ (reference sequence). The CDR3 consists of 12 residues. Trimming took 1 base from V and 7 from J, leaving 5 bases between them. The CDR3 spells CASSLVGNEQFF. CDR3 nucleotides: TGTGCCAGCAGCTTAGTTGGGAATGAGCAGTTCTTC.

The chain has TRBV6-2 or TRBV6-3 and TRBJ2-7; D may be TRBD2 (6 bases). The V and J ends lost 8 bases and 3 bases respectively, with 17 bases between them. CDR3 length equals 14 residues. Germline values: CDR1 MNHEY, CDR2 SVGEGT. The CDR3 protein is CASDGGDPLYEQYV. CDR3 coding DNA: TGTGCCAGCGACGGGGGTGACCCGCTCTACGAGCAGTACGTC.

The table lists this clonotype with a few counts. This rearrangement joins TRBV9 to TRBJ2-1; 10 nucleotides align to TRBD2. Losses at the gene ends were 3 bases for V and 6 bases for J; bases not matched to a gene: 6. This CDR3 comprises 15 residues. Germline CDR1 is SGDLS and CDR2 is YYNGEE. CDR3 in amino acids: CASSASGSSGNEQFF. Here the CDR3 DNA reads TGTGCCAGCAGCGCTAGCGGGAGTAGCGGCAATGAGCAGTTCTTC.

This clonotype was detected a few times. V gene TRBV10-3 combines with J gene TRBJ2-1; maybe TRBD1 (6 bases). The V gene lost 6 bases and the J gene lost 5 bases, with 11 bases spanning the gap. Germline V gene lookup returns CDR1 ENHRY and CDR2 SYGVKD. This CDR3 comprises 13 residues. For the CDR3, the DNA is TGTGCCATCAGAAGACAGGAGAACAATGAGCAGTTCTTC. This codes for CAIRRQENNEQFF.

There are many counts of this clonotype. V usage is TRBV18 and J usage is TRBJ2-5, with a tentative D call TRBD2 (5 bases). Looked up from germline, CDR1 is KGHSH and CDR2 is LQKENI. The CDR3 spans 12 residues. Deletions cut 5 bases from V and 5 bases from J, with 9 bases between. The CDR3 spells CASSLKRETQYF. Written as DNA, the CDR3 is TGTGCCAGCTCATTAAAGCGGGAGACCCAGTACTTC.

V usage is TRBV7-2 and J usage is TRBJ1-1, with 7 nucleotides matching TRBD1. CDR1 is SGHTA and CDR2 is FQGNSA in the germline V gene. Germline trimming cut 4 bases from V and 2 bases from J; bases unmatched to any gene: 7. The CDR3 extends over 15 amino acids. The CDR3 here is CASSSQTGANTEAFF. The CDR3 DNA is TGTGCCAGCAGCTCCCAAACAGGGGCCAACACTGAAGCTTTCTTT.

The chain is built from TRBV3-1 and TRBJ2-1; TRBD2 matches at 8 bases. In germline, CDR1 is LGHDT, CDR2 YNNKEL (reference sequence). The V segment lost 0 bases and the J segment 13 bases; nucleotides outside the gene matches: 11. The CDR3 runs 15 residues. CDR3 loop: CASSQEGGRGAAQFF. In DNA form, the CDR3 reads TGTGCCAGCAGCCAAGAGGGCGGGCGGGGGGCCGCACAGTTCTTC.

In this sample, this clonotype turned up many times. The rearrangement joins TRBV25-1 to TRBJ2-3; 8 nucleotides align to TRBD2. The germline V gene has CDR1 MGHDK and CDR2 SYGVNS. J lost 2 bases, V lost 7 bases, and 8 bases had no gene match. The CDR3 extends over 15 amino acids. This CDR3 is CASIGVAGLTDTQYF. The DNA of the CDR3 is TGTGCCAGCATAGGTGTAGCGGGGCTCACAGATACGCAGTATTTT.

This clonotype was observed many times. The CDR3 reads CASSERRAGYTF. The CDR3 DNA reads as TGTGCCAGCAGCGAACGGAGAGCAGGCTACACCTTC. The chain uses TRBV6-5 and TRBJ1-2, with no clear D. V gave up 6 bases and J gave up 8 bases, with 13 bases separating them. This CDR3 has 12 amino acids. CDR1 and CDR2 from the germline V gene are MNHEY and SVGAGI.

This clonotype was seen only a few times. The chain couples TRBV5-1 to TRBJ2-3, with 11 bases aligning to TRBD2. The germline V gene encodes CDR1 SGHRS and CDR2 YFSETQ. V shed 4 bases, J shed 1 base, and the junction held 5 bases outside the gene matches. The CDR3 totals 16 residues. The CDR3 nucleotides read TGCGCCAGCAGCCACGGACTAGCGGGTCGCACAGATACGCAGTATTTT. It encodes CASSHGLAGRTDTQYF.

This clonotype was recorded many times. This chain uses TRBV15 with TRBJ2-3; no clear D. CDR3 length: 18 amino acids. Germline V gene lookup returns CDR1 LNHNV and CDR2 YYDKDF (reference sequence). Trimming pared 0 bases from V and 0 bases from J, leaving 16 bases between. CDR3 in amino acids: CATSRDWGWDTSTDTQYF. For the CDR3, the DNA is TGTGCCACCAGCAGAGATTGGGGTTGGGATACTAGCACAGATACGCAGTATTTT.

This sequence joins TRBV7-6 and TRBJ2-1; the D gene is possibly TRBD2 (5 bases). V was shortened by 0 bases and J by 8 bases, with 14 bases between the two germline ends. Germline CDR1 and CDR2: SGHVS and FNYEAQ. The CDR3 length is 15 residues. The DNA for the CDR3 is TGTGCCAGCAGCTTAGCGGGAGCTAACCGCGATGAGCAGTTCTTC. Translation: CASSLAGANRDEQFF.

This clonotype was observed a handful of times. The chain has TRBV29-1 and TRBJ2-7, with D possibly being TRBD1 (6 bases). This CDR3 spans 15 amino acids. Germline values: CDR1 SQVTM, CDR2 ANQGSEA. V lost 1 base, J lost 2 bases, and 15 bases lay in between. CDR3 in amino acids: CSVEGGQVPAYEQYF. CDR3 nucleotide sequence: TGCAGCGTTGAAGGGGGGCAGGTTCCCGCCTACGAGCAGTACTTC.